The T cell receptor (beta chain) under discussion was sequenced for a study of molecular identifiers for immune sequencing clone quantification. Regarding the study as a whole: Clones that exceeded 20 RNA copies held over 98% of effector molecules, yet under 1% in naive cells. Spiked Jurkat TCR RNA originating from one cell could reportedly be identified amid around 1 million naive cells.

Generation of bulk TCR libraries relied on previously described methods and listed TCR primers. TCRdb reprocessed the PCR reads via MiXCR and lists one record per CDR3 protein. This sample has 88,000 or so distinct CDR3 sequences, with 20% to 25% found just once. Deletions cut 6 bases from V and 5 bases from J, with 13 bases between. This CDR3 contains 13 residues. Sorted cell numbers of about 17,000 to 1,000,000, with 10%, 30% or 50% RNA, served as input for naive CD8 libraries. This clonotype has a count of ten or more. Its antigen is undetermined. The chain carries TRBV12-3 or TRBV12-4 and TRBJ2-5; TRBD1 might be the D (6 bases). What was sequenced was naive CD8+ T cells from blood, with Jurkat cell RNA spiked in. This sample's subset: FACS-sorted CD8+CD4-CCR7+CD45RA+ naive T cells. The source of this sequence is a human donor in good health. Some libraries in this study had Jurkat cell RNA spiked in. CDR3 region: CASSFSGGETQYF. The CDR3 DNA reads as TGTGCCAGCAGCTTTAGTGGGGGCGAGACCCAGTACTTC.